This T cell receptor beta chain is drawn from a study of CD8+CD57+ T cells in acquired aplastic anemia. CDR1 is SGHRS and CDR2 is YFSETQ in the germline V gene. The CDR3 is 15 residues long. V was clipped by 4 bases and J by 0 bases, with 10 bases between them. Many counts were recorded for this clonotype. Individuals selected for sequencing had exhibited CD8+CD57+ cell expansion on flow cytometry. There were no patients without severe acquired aplastic anemia. Genomic DNA was employed as the template in profiling TCR beta VDJ and CDR3. TCRdb passed the reads through MiXCR, listing each CDR3 protein once. The sample has more than 200,000 distinct CDR3 sequences; under 50% are singletons.

This receptor was identified in a human donor with aplastic anemia. Source material: sorted CD4+, CD8+, or CD8+CD57+ T cells (not recorded which) from PBMCs. The chain combines TRBV5-1 with TRBJ1-4; D is unresolved. CDR3 coding DNA: TGCGCCAGCAGCATTGAGGGAGCAACTAATGAAAAACTGTTTTTT. Its protein product is CASSIEGATNEKLFF.